These T cell receptor beta chains were read from a single sample in a study of regulatory T cells in long-lasting Graves disease. TCRdb re-called the multiplex PCR reads with MiXCR, one entry per CDR3 protein. The repertoire holds over 500,000 distinct CDR3 sequences, with about 15% as singletons. These data also formed part of another study, on T cells in Graves' hyperthyroidism and ophthalmopathy.

The sample was peripheral blood mononuclear cells (PBMCs), taken at new diagnosis, from a patient treated with antithyroid drugs. The receptors derive from a man aged 18 to 35 with Graves disease. Each CDR3 is given with its conserved first and last residue. Each record gives: V gene, J gene, clone size, D gene, CDR3 DNA, CDR3 protein. The D gene is left open where the match is weak. The size of a clone is reported for some rows only, either as once, few or many, or as a class for expanded clones.

>TRBV6-1|TRBJ1-5|few|.
TGTGCCAGCAGTGAACTGGGGGCACACAATCAGCCCCAGCATTTT
CASSELGAHNQPQHF
>TRBV7-9|TRBJ2-7|few|TRBD2
TGTGCCAGCAGCCACCGCCTAGCGGGAGGGCCTGTGCCCTACGAGCAGTACTTC
CASSHRLAGGPVPYEQYF
>TRBV6-1|TRBJ2-2|many|.
TGTGCCAGCAGTATACGGGAGTCGGGACCTGACACCGGGGAGCTGTTTTTT
CASSIRESGPDTGELFF
>TRBV2|TRBJ2-3|many|.
TGTGCCAGCAGTGAAATCTCCGAGGCGGGTACGCAGTATTTT
CASSEISEAGTQYF
>TRBV28|TRBJ2-7|many|TRBD1
TGTGCCAGCAGTCCCGCGCCTGACAGGGGCGGAGGCTACGAGCAGTACTTC
CASSPAPDRGGGYEQYF
>TRBV7-9|TRBJ2-1|many|TRBD1
TGTGCCAGCAGCTTCGGAGCAGGGGGCCGAGATGAGCAGTTCTTC
CASSFGAGGRDEQFF
>TRBV24-1|TRBJ2-5|many|.
TGTGCCACCAGTGATTCCCGCAGGGGCGGCCAAGAGACCCAGTACTTC
CATSDSRRGGQETQYF
>TRBV6-5|TRBJ1-1|few|.
TGTGCCAGCAGTTACCAGCTGGGGTCCACTGAAGCTTTCTTT
CASSYQLGSTEAFF
>TRBV29-1|TRBJ2-7|many|TRBD1
TGCAGCGTTTCCGGGACAGGGTACGAGCAGTACTTC
CSVSGTGYEQYF
>TRBV30|TRBJ1-5|.|TRBD1
TGTGCCTGGAGTACAGGGGAGGGGAATCAGCCCCAGCATTTT
CAWSTGEGNQPQHF
>TRBV5-5|TRBJ1-1|.|.
TGTGCCAGCAGGGAACCGGGACAAACAGGGGCTTTCTTT
CASREPGQTGAFF
>TRBV5-1|TRBJ1-1|.|.
TGCGCCAGCAGCCGTGGAGGGGGGGACACTGAAGCTTTCTTT
CASSRGGGDTEAFF
>TRBV20-1|TRBJ1-1|many|TRBD1
TGCAGTGCCCCTACTTCCGGGACAGGGGACACTGAAGCTTTCTTT
CSAPTSGTGDTEAFF
>TRBV18|TRBJ2-3|many|.
TGTGCCAGCTCACTGCTAGATTCTAGCACAGATACGCAGTATTTT
CASSLLDSSTDTQYF
>TRBV6-9|TRBJ1-1|few|.
TGTGCCAGCAGTTACGGGGGGGAATTGGCTGAAGCTTTCTTT
CASSYGGELAEAFF
>TRBV27|TRBJ2-5|.|.
TGTGCCAGCAGTTTATCCTCTTTGGTCCAGGGGAAGGCCCAGTACTTC
CASSLSSLVQGKAQYF
>TRBV4-1|TRBJ1-1|.|TRBD1
TGCGCCAGCAGCCAAGAGGGGGGGAGACAGGGCGGGGAAGCTTTCTTT
CASSQEGGRQGGEAFF
>TRBV6-1|TRBJ2-2|few|.
TGTGCCAGCAACCCCCGGTGGGGGGAGCTGTTTTTT
CASNPRWGELFF
>TRBV12-3/TRBV12-4|TRBJ1-2|many|TRBD1
TGTGCCAGCAGTCCGGGGACAGCCGCCCGTGGGGGCTACACCTTC
CASSPGTAARGGYTF
>TRBV3-1|TRBJ2-3|many|TRBD1
TGTGCCAGCAGCCAAGCGTGGGACAGGGTAACAGATACGCAGTATTTT
CASSQAWDRVTDTQYF
>TRBV28|TRBJ1-6|.|.
TGTGCCAGCAGTCCCGGGGGGAGGCCTTATTCACCCCTCCACTTT
CASSPGGRPYSPLHF
>TRBV7-6|TRBJ1-2|.|.
TGTGCCAGCAGCTTAGCCCCAGGGCACGGCTACACCTTC
CASSLAPGHGYTF
>TRBV7-9|TRBJ2-7|many|.
TGTGCCAGCAGCACGGCCAGAACCTACGAGCAGTACTTC
CASSTARTYEQYF
>TRBV20-1|TRBJ2-3|few|TRBD2
TGCAGTGCTAGATCCAGCGGGAGGGGCACAGATACGCAGTATTTT
CSARSSGRGTDTQYF
>TRBV12-3/TRBV12-4|TRBJ2-6|many|.
TGTGCCAGCAGTCCTCAGAGGGGCTCTGGGGCCAACGTCCTGACTTTC
CASSPQRGSGANVLTF
>TRBV5-5|TRBJ2-5|few|.
TGTGCCAGCAGCTTGGGGGGAGTGGGTGTGGGGGAGACCCAGTACTTC
CASSLGGVGVGETQYF
>TRBV6-5|TRBJ1-1|many|.
TGTGCCAGCAGTTATGTAGCAGCGAACACTGAAGCTTTCTTT
CASSYVAANTEAFF
>TRBV28|TRBJ2-7|many|.
TGTGCCAGTGAAGGGACGCCTACCTACGAGCAGTACTTC
CASEGTPTYEQYF
>TRBV6-1|TRBJ1-4|.|TRBD1
TGTGCCAGCAGTGTCCCGGGACAGGGGAGTGAAAAGCTGTTTTTT
CASSVPGQGSEKLFF
>TRBV20-1|TRBJ2-1|.|.
TGCAGTGCTAGAGATCGTTCTAGCGACACCTACAATGAGCAGTTCTTC
CSARDRSSDTYNEQFF
>TRBV7-9|TRBJ2-7|many|TRBD1
TGTGCCAGCAGCCGGGACAGAGGCTCCTACGAGCAGTACTTC
CASSRDRGSYEQYF
>TRBV6-2/TRBV6-3|TRBJ2-7|many|.
TGTGCCAGCAGTCTACAGGGTTCTATCGAGCAGTACTTC
CASSLQGSIEQYF
>TRBV3-1|TRBJ2-7|.|TRBD1
TGTGCCAGCAGCCAAGATCTCGGGACAGGGGGCTGGCCGTACTTC
CASSQDLGTGGWPYF
>TRBV10-3|TRBJ1-5|.|TRBD1
TGTGCCACCAGGACAGGCGGCGTGAACGATCAGCCCCAGCATTTT
CATRTGGVNDQPQHF
>TRBV5-1|TRBJ1-1|.|TRBD1
TGCGCCAGCAGCCTAGGACAGGGATGGGACACTGAAGCTTTCTTT
CASSLGQGWDTEAFF
>TRBV25-1|TRBJ2-3|.|.
TGTGCCAGCAGTGACCCCCAACGCGGTACGCAGTATTTT
CASSDPQRGTQYF
>TRBV6-2/TRBV6-3|TRBJ2-5|.|TRBD1
TGTGCCGGGCGGACAGGGATCTACGAGACCCAGTACTTC
CAGRTGIYETQYF
>TRBV20-1|TRBJ2-5|few|TRBD2
TGCAGTGCCCCCGGACTAGTCGGTGTACAAGAGACCCAGTACTTC
CSAPGLVGVQETQYF
>TRBV4-1|TRBJ1-2|.|TRBD1
TGCGCCAGCAGCCCGTCGACAGGGGACTATGGCTACACCTTC
CASSPSTGDYGYTF
>TRBV12-3/TRBV12-4|TRBJ1-2|many|TRBD1
TGTGCCAGCAGTTTAGCCCCCGGGACAGGCTCTGGCTACACCTTC
CASSLAPGTGSGYTF
>TRBV6-5|TRBJ1-1|many|.
TGTGCCAGCAGTTACTCAGAGGCGGTGATGAACACTGAAGCTTTCTTT
CASSYSEAVMNTEAFF
>TRBV29-1|TRBJ1-1|many|.
TGCAGCGCTCTGCGGGACACGGGCACTGAAGCTTTCTTT
CSALRDTGTEAFF
>TRBV2|TRBJ2-1|many|TRBD2
TGTGCCAGCAAACTAGCGGGAGGGGTCCCCTACAATGAGCAGTTCTTC
CASKLAGGVPYNEQFF
>TRBV5-1|TRBJ1-5|few|.
TGCGCCAGCAGCCCGGGTCCTGGGGGCGCGGAGGGCAATCAGCCCCAGCATTTT
CASSPGPGGAEGNQPQHF
>TRBV5-1|TRBJ2-1|many|.
TGCGCCAGCAGCTTGGGGCCGATTGGGGTGGAACCGCACAATGAGCAGTTCTTC
CASSLGPIGVEPHNEQFF
>TRBV7-9|TRBJ1-2|.|TRBD1
TGTGCCAGCCTTCCCAACCCCCAGGGGGGCTATGGCTACACCTTC
CASLPNPQGGYGYTF
>TRBV6-1|TRBJ2-7|.|.
TGTGCCAGCAGTGAGTGGCAGGGTTCCCACGAGCAGTACTTC
CASSEWQGSHEQYF
>TRBV5-1|TRBJ2-2|few|TRBD1
TGCGCCAGCAGCTTGGCCCCAGGGGGCACAAACGGGGAGCTGTTTTTT
CASSLAPGGTNGELFF
>TRBV5-1|TRBJ2-3|.|.
TGCGCCAGCAATCGAGGCAGGGGAGGAGATACGCAGTATTTT
CASNRGRGGDTQYF
>TRBV5-1|TRBJ2-3|few|.
TGCGCCAGCAGCTTGGAGGGTGTCAGCACAGATACGCAGTATTTT
CASSLEGVSTDTQYF
>TRBV29-1|TRBJ1-2|few|.
TGCAGCGTTGAAGGTCAGCTGCCTAACTATGGCTACACCTTC
CSVEGQLPNYGYTF
>TRBV28|TRBJ1-6|.|.
TGTGCCAGCAGTTTAAGGGTCGGGGGCCCCTCCTATAATTCACCCCTCCACTTT
CASSLRVGGPSYNSPLHF
>TRBV12-3/TRBV12-4|TRBJ2-1|.|.
TGTGCCAGCAGCTCAAAAGGGCGGGACTCTCGCAATGAGCAGTTCTTC
CASSSKGRDSRNEQFF
>TRBV3-1|TRBJ2-3|many|.
TGCGCCAGCAGCCAAGTGCGGGATACGCAGTATTTT
CASSQVRDTQYF
>TRBV29-1|TRBJ2-5|many|.
TGCAGCCCCTGGGAAGCAGAGACCCAGTACTTC
CSPWEAETQYF